This TCR beta chain comes out of a study of beta chain features in type 1 diabetes. Looking at the study overall: Examination of sorted cells across all samples involved around 100,000,000 cells.

Study observations and caveats: Moderate yet significant TCRB CDR3 shortening was seen in Type 1 diabetes patients in all four CD4+ subsets.

Expressed TCRB transcripts got sequenced, as all isolated RNA was reverse transcribed. Data came from immunoSEQ multiplex PCR; TCRdb stores just in-frame clones and leaves some out. The sample includes 300,000 to 450,000 clones, around 12% of them seen just once. Each of the sorted populations had a purity greater than 95%. This clone was seen a handful of times. The antigen remains unidentified. From germline, CDR1 is MNHEY and CDR2 SVGAGI. With 4 bases removed from V and 0 bases from J, the gap between germline ends came to 10 bases. CDR3 size: 15 residues. The chain joins TRBV6-5 to TRBJ2-1, with D tentatively TRBD1 (5 bases). This TCR was sampled from a woman between 18 and 30 years old with type 1 diabetes. The sequencing input was naive CD4+ T cells from blood. CDR3 region: CASSFDSFSYNEQFF. CDR3 sequence (DNA): TGTGCCAGCAGTTTCGACAGTTTCTCCTACAATGAGCAGTTCTTC.